A selection of T cell receptor beta chains follows, all from one sample in a study of naive and memory T cell subsets. One entry per CDR3 protein, called by TCRdb with MiXCR from the 5' RACE reads. The sample records about 62,000 distinct CDR3 sequences, approximately 8% being singletons. Source of these receptors: a female donor in good health. CDR3s leave out the opening cysteine and the closing phenylalanine or tryptophan.

v_call cdr3_aa
TRBV2 ASVNGGRTNTEAF
TRBV4-1 ASSQDRGLAAWGTDTQH
TRBV12-3/TRBV12-4 ASRAGGLEQY
TRBV5-1 ASSQEETGVGANVLT
TRBV24-1 ATSQGDYNEQF
TRBV30 AWSVWTFSGANVLT
TRBV30 AWNQGREAF
TRBV6-5 ASSFVSRGPDTQY
TRBV3-1 ASSQGRGSNQPQH
TRBV12-3/TRBV12-4 ASSPPWARREAF
TRBV7-2 ASSALTGGLSQPQH
TRBV13 ASSNIAGVRSTDTQY
TRBV6-1 ASSESSAGAYWEQY
TRBV5-1 ASSLVDSYSGANVLT
TRBV27 ASSLIVGNTEAF
TRBV18 ASSQTGETEAF
TRBV6-5 ATAEGGTDTQY
TRBV7-2 ASSPQARQVNHEQY
TRBV14 ASSQELGQNTEAF
TRBV6-5 ASRRVNTEAF
TRBV5-1 ASSAGQGLTSPLH
TRBV13 ASSPAELGAF